A selection of T cell receptor beta chains follows, all from one sample in a study of OX40 agonist ivuxolimab in advanced cancers. Sequencing was performed with immunoSEQ multiplex PCR; in TCRdb, only in-frame clones are kept and a portion is missing. The sample lists 70,000 to 80,000 clones, 87% occurring once. Here the sequenced sample was CD4+ or CD8+ T cells sorted from blood, taken in a trial of the OX40 agonist ivuxolimab. All receptors come from an adult with an advanced solid tumor such as melanoma, head and neck, liver or kidney cancer. Each CDR3 is given without its conserved first and last residue. The size of a clone is reported for some rows only, either as once, few or many, or as a class for expanded clones.

abundance	v_gene	j_gene	CDR3aa
-	TRBV29-1	TRBJ1-1	SVDPAGVGTEAF
-	TRBV11-2	TRBJ2-5	ASSLGRALGSQETQY
-	TRBV11-2	TRBJ2-2	ASSLGDRGYTGELF
once	TRBV5-6	TRBJ1-1	ASTDTLGNTEAF
-	TRBV19	TRBJ1-5	ASSMGEGGQPQH
-	TRBV5-6	TRBJ2-7	ASSRRTSGSSEQY
few	TRBV6-5	TRBJ2-7	ASSRWTGTEQY
-	TRBV28	TRBJ1-4	ASSSDRPDEKLF
-	TRBV7-9	TRBJ2-3	ASSPQKGLAGVDTQY
-	TRBV7-6	TRBJ2-5	ASSFRTSRETQY
-	TRBV9	TRBJ1-5	ASSDGAGGSQPQH
-	TRBV5-1	TRBJ1-3	ASSLGDGNTIY
-	TRBV5-6	TRBJ1-6	ASGGSASFNSPLH
-	TRBV28	TRBJ1-5	ASIGGDQPQH
-	TRBV7-9	TRBJ2-3	ASSLGVGTTSTDTQY
-	TRBV7-2	TRBJ2-3	ASSPLRKASTDTQY
-	TRBV28	TRBJ2-1	ASSFPGLGRGEQF
-	TRBV7-6	TRBJ1-5	ASSLGQGSNQPQH
-	TRBV5-6	TRBJ2-7	ASSGGPGPSYEQY
-	TRBV5-1	TRBJ1-1	ASSLSTGGMNTEAF
few	TRBV19	TRBJ2-1	ASSKRGTSGGTPGNEQF
-	TRBV7-3	TRBJ2-3	ASSLKEDTQY
-	TRBV11-3	TRBJ2-7	ASSPGTGNTYEQY
-	TRBV5-1	TRBJ2-3	ASSSTDPGDTQY
-	TRBV6-1	TRBJ2-7	ASRGLVLYEQY
few	TRBV2	TRBJ2-5	ASSGGSVQETQY
-	TRBV29-1	TRBJ1-1	SVGQGEGEAF
once	TRBV6-5	TRBJ1-3	ASRRGTEGNTIY
-	TRBV4-1	TRBJ1-2	ASSQDGAGYGYT
-	TRBV2	TRBJ2-7	ASRDRTYEQY
-	TRBV5-5	TRBJ1-5	ASCRGLNQPQH
-	TRBV6-5	TRBJ1-1	ASSYTSRGATEAF
-	TRBV27	TRBJ2-3	ASSFREKDTQY
-	TRBV7-9	TRBJ2-7	ASSFQYEQY
-	TRBV5-1	TRBJ2-1	ASSPTSNEQF
-	TRBV5-1	TRBJ2-5	ASSTDRAEAETQY
-	TRBV7-7	TRBJ2-1	ASSLAVSSYNEQF
once	TRBV5-1	TRBJ1-3	ASSPDSNSGNTIY
-	TRBV11-1	TRBJ2-1	ASSLARGTSLSYEQF
-	TRBV5-4	TRBJ2-1	ASTPGSLAGGQHYNEQF